This TCR beta chain was identified in a study of cytomegalovirus exposure and HLA in healthy donors. Study-wide results and limits: Later work found most CMV-associated TCR beta chains apparently HLA-restricted.

V gave up 4 bases and J gave up 4 bases; unmatched junction bases: 13. This CDR3 contains 16 residues. Germline values: CDR1 SGHDT, CDR2 YYEEEE. This PCR relied on a set of 60 Vbeta primers and 13 Jbeta primers. Original processing notes: An analysis that came later counted tens of millions of unique TCR beta chains, around 10 million shared. Measured with immunoSEQ multiplex PCR; TCRdb has only the in-frame clones, and not every one. D and trimming were read from the DNA, whereas the V and J calls and clone size are those reported in that table. The top ten hold about 6% of the sample, which has about 190,000 clones, about four fifths seen once. Of note for this clone: As yet, its antigen is unknown.

Sample: PBMCs. The source of this sequence is a woman in her 30s in good health and CMV-seropositive. The rearrangement links TRBV5-6 to TRBJ1-2; 7 bases align to TRBD1. CDR3 sequence (DNA): TGTGCCAGCAGCCGAACCCGGGACAGCGTCGTCTATGGCTACACCTTC. Translation: CASSRTRDSVVYGYTF.